Below, 27 T cell receptor beta chains from the same sample are listed, as sequenced in a study of regulatory T cells in long-lasting Graves disease. Sequencing libraries for TCR beta were prepared with iRepertoire HTBI primers and Arm-PCR of CDR3 regions. TCRdb independently ran MiXCR on the multiplex PCR reads; one entry per CDR3 protein. The data show 300,000 or so distinct CDR3 sequences, about 20% seen once. The time point here: persistent/refractory GD, antithyroid drugs over 5 years with positive TRAb. Researchers made the TCR library from RNA that was extracted from PBMCs. The sequenced sample was peripheral blood mononuclear cells (PBMCs), obtained when the disease was refractory, from a patient treated with antithyroid drugs. The receptors originated from a female donor with Graves disease.

There are a few counts of this clonotype. The V gene is TRBV7-9, the J gene TRBJ2-5; D is perhaps TRBD2 (6 bases). V was trimmed by 5 bases and J by 9 bases, leaving 10 bases between them. Germline-derived CDR1 and CDR2 are SEHNR and FQNEAQ (reference sequence). This CDR3 region has 11 residues. CDR3 nucleotide sequence: TGTGCCAGCAGCCGGGCGGGGCCCCAGTACTTC. It translates to CASSRAGPQYF.

The CDR3 here is CASSSGTNSPLHF. The DNA for the CDR3 is TGTGCCAGCAGTTCCGGGACCAACTCACCCCTCCACTTT. The rearrangement uses TRBV27 and TRBJ1-6; the D gene is possibly TRBD1 (5 bases). Germline CDR1 is MNHEY and CDR2 is SMNVEV (reference sequence). Trimming shortened V by 4 bases and J by 10 bases, and 11 bases separated the two germline ends. This CDR3 is 13 amino acids long.

This clonotype was detected many times. The rearrangement joins TRBV12-3 or TRBV12-4 to TRBJ2-7, with D possibly TRBD1 on 5 matching bases. The CDR3 has 14 residues. The germline V and J ends were trimmed by 5 bases and 3 bases, with 14 bases remaining between them. The CDR3 reads CASSGQGRIYEQYF. As DNA, the CDR3 is TGTGCCAGCAGTGGCCAGGGAAGGATCTACGAGCAGTACTTC.

This clonotype was detected many times. The V and J genes are TRBV28 and TRBJ1-1; 9 bases align to TRBD1. Germline lookup yields CDR1 MDHEN and CDR2 SYDVKM. The ends lost 2 bases at V and 5 bases at J; junction bases unmatched: 9. There are 16 residues in the CDR3. This CDR3 is CASSLPLGTGTTEAFF. CDR3 nucleotide sequence: TGTGCCAGCAGTTTACCTTTGGGGACAGGGACTACTGAAGCTTTCTTT.

Ten or more counts support this clonotype. The rearrangement links TRBV29-1 to TRBJ2-7, with D perhaps TRBD1 or TRBD2 (5 bases each). The CDR3 is made up of 12 amino acids. Germline-derived CDR1 and CDR2 are SQVTM and ANQGSEA. With 4 bases removed from V and 9 bases from J, the gap between germline ends came to 16 bases. CDR3 protein: CSVAVGGSGQYF. In DNA form, the CDR3 reads TGCAGCGTTGCGGTTGGGGGTTCCGGGCAGTACTTC.

The V call is TRBV18, the J call TRBJ2-3; TRBD1 matches 9 bases. The CDR3 covers 14 residues. Germline trimming cut 5 bases from V and 4 bases from J; bases unmatched to any gene: 4. Germline V lookup: CDR1 KGHSH, CDR2 LQKENI. The CDR3 here is CASSVTGGSDTQYF. DNA of the CDR3: TGTGCCAGCTCAGTAACAGGGGGCTCAGATACGCAGTATTTT.

This clonotype was counted only a few times. This chain joins TRBV11-2 and TRBJ2-1, with D possibly being TRBD1 or TRBD2 (6 bases each). Germline V gene lookup returns CDR1 SGHAT and CDR2 FQNNGV. With 4 bases removed from V and 4 bases from J, the gap between germline ends came to 14 bases. The CDR3 is made up of 15 amino acids. The CDR3 here is CASSSPRGPYNEQFF. CDR3 nucleotide sequence: TGTGCCAGCAGCTCGCCCCGGGGGCCGTACAATGAGCAGTTCTTC.

The chain employs TRBV27 and TRBJ2-2; 13 bases match TRBD2. V shed 4 bases and J 8 bases; nucleotides not matched to a gene: 1. Germline V gene data show CDR1 as MNHEY and CDR2 as SMNVEV (reference sequence). The CDR3 sequence is 14 residues long. The DNA of the CDR3 is TGTGCCAGCAGTTGGACTAGCGGGAGAGGGGAGCTGTTTTTT. It specifies CASSWTSGRGELFF.

This chain connects TRBV5-1 to TRBJ1-1; D may be TRBD1 (5 bases). V lost 2 bases to trimming and J lost 4 bases, with 18 bases between them. Germline CDR1 is SGHRS and CDR2 is YFSETQ. This CDR3 contains 16 residues. CDR3 sequence: CASSFDGGDWGTEAFF. The CDR3 DNA sequence: TGCGCCAGCAGCTTCGACGGGGGGGACTGGGGCACTGAAGCTTTCTTT.

This clonotype was counted at least ten times. The gene calls are TRBV2 and TRBJ2-7, with D maybe TRBD2 (5 bases). Between the trimmed V and J ends, which lost 3 bases and 3 bases, there was a span of 12 bases. The CDR3 is 14 residues long. CDR1 and CDR2 (germline): SNHLY, FYNNEI. The CDR3 nucleotides read TGTGCCAGCAGTGACCCGGTACTAGGCTACGAGCAGTACTTC. Its protein product is CASSDPVLGYEQYF.

This clonotype was detected only a few times. The chain links TRBV7-3 to TRBJ2-7; no reliable D call. V was shortened by 2 bases and J by 3 bases, with 8 bases between the two germline ends. The CDR3 runs to 13 residues. Per germline, CDR1 SGHTA and CDR2 FQGTGA. CDR3 sequence reads: CASSLGAHYEQYF. The DNA for the CDR3 is TGTGCCAGCAGCTTAGGTGCCCACTACGAGCAGTACTTC.

Note on this clonotype: Being one base from a much bigger clone, this may be a read error. The chain has TRBV10-3 and TRBJ1-4; TRBD1 matches at 10 bases. Germline V CDR1 and CDR2: ENHRY, SYGVKD. The CDR3 sequence is 15 residues long. After removal of 4 bases from V and 4 bases from J, the junction contained 3 bases not matched to a gene. The CDR3: CAISGRTGGNEKLFF. The CDR3 DNA follows: TGTGCCATCAGTGGGAGGACAGGGGGTAATGAAAAACTGTTTTTT.

Ten or more counts support this clonotype. The chain joins TRBV6-2 or TRBV6-3 to TRBJ1-1; D gene unclear. Germline V gene data show CDR1 as MNHEY and CDR2 as SVGEGT. Trimming took off 5 bases at V and 1 base at J, with 14 bases between the two ends. The CDR3 runs 15 residues. Here the CDR3 reads CASSPPPYKNTEAFF. CDR3 nucleotide sequence: TGTGCCAGCAGTCCCCCCCCTTACAAGAACACTGAAGCTTTCTTT.

This clonotype was picked up many times. This chain joins TRBV6-5 and TRBJ1-4, with 7 bases fitting TRBD1. The length of the CDR3 is 16 residues. The trim removed 0 bases at V and 8 bases at J, leaving 9 bases unmatched. CDR1 and CDR2 from the germline V gene are MNHEY and SVGAGI. Here the CDR3 reads CASSYSTPNRGEKLFF. The CDR3 DNA reads as TGTGCCAGCAGTTACTCGACGCCGAACAGGGGCGAAAAACTGTTTTTT.

The chain employs TRBV20-1 and TRBJ2-7; TRBD1 agrees at 11 bases. In germline, CDR1 is DFQATT, CDR2 SNEGSKA (reference sequence). Losses at the gene ends were 1 base for V and 3 bases for J; bases not matched to a gene: 8. The CDR3 has 16 amino acids. CDR3 bases: TGCAGTGCTAGAGGGGGGACAGGGGGGAACCGCTACGAGCAGTACTTC. Amino acid sequence: CSARGGTGGNRYEQYF.

This chain links TRBV7-9 with TRBJ1-2, with 7 bases fitting TRBD1. V lost 4 bases and J lost 5; bases outside the gene matches: 4. There are 13 residues in the CDR3. Per germline, CDR1 SEHNR and CDR2 FQNEAQ (reference sequence). In nucleotides, the CDR3 is TGTGCCAGCAGCTACCGGGACAGTTATGGCTACACCTTC. Amino acid sequence: CASSYRDSYGYTF.

This clonotype was counted ten times or more. This chain connects TRBV5-1 to TRBJ1-1, with a tentative D call TRBD1 (5 bases). V lost 4 bases and J lost 8, with 18 bases in between. The CDR3 length is 14 residues. Germline CDR1 and CDR2: SGHRS and YFSETQ. Here the CDR3 DNA reads TGCGCCAGCAGCCCAAGCCGCAGGGAGGCAGAAGCTTTCTTT. This codes for CASSPSRREAEAFF.

This clonotype was picked up many times. This rearrangement joins TRBV6-5 to TRBJ1-5; D unresolved. Germline values: CDR1 MNHEY, CDR2 SVGAGI. The CDR3 sequence is 17 residues long. The V and J ends lost 0 bases and 2 bases respectively, with 14 bases between them. CDR3 nucleotides: TGTGCCAGCAGTTACTCGAGGCCTTCTGGGGGCAATCAGCCCCAGCATTTT. This translates into CASSYSRPSGGNQPQHF.

The sample holds many counts of this clonotype. J is TRBJ2-6 and V is TRBV2; D assignment may be TRBD1 or TRBD2 (5 bases each). CDR3 length: 15 residues. The V and J ends lost 4 bases and 0 bases respectively, with 7 bases between them. Germline V lookup: CDR1 SNHLY, CDR2 FYNNEI. The CDR3 DNA reads as TGTGCCAGCAGTGGGGGACCCTCTGGGGCCAACGTCCTGACTTTC. Amino acid sequence: CASSGGPSGANVLTF. Complete variable domain (other parts from reference TRBV2 and TRBJ2-6): EPEVTQTPSHQVTQMGQEVILRCVPISNHLYFYWYRQILGQKVEFLVSFYNNEISEKSEIFDDQFSVERPDGSNFTLKIRSTKLEDSAMYFCASSGGPSGANVLTFGAGSRLTVL.

This clonotype was observed a handful of times. The chain is built from TRBV4-1 and TRBJ2-7; 9 bases align to TRBD1. Germline V gene lookup returns CDR1 MGHRA and CDR2 YSYEKL. CDR3 size: 14 residues. Trimming at V came to 4 bases and at J to 6 bases, leaving 7 bases not matched to a gene. CDR3 in DNA: TGCGCCAGCAGCCCAGCTGGACAGGGGACCGAGCAGTACTTC. The encoded protein is CASSPAGQGTEQYF.

Turning to this clonotype: The junction departs from the called germline gene at one end, perhaps through a read error. The gene calls are TRBV10-3 and TRBJ1-5; D is ambiguous. The CDR3 sequence is 19 residues long. CDR1 is ENHRY, CDR2 SYGVKD, per germline. The CDR3 bases are TGTGCCAGCAGTTACGAATCCCGTAGACATACCTATAGCAATCAGCCCCAGCATTTT. It specifies CASSYESRRHTYSNQPQHF.

The V call is TRBV19, the J call TRBJ1-6; D is unresolved. The V end was cut by 5 bases, the J end by 12 bases, with 11 bases between. CDR3 size: 12 residues. Germline V lookup: CDR1 LNHDA, CDR2 SQIVND (reference sequence). The CDR3 sequence: CASSLGERPLHF. The CDR3 DNA reads as TGTGCCAGTAGTCTCGGAGAGAGACCCCTCCACTTT.

This clonotype occurred many times. The chain joins TRBV12-3 or TRBV12-4 to TRBJ2-5; 9 bases agree with TRBD2. CDR3 length equals 15 residues. The trim removed 6 bases at V and 1 base at J, leaving 6 bases unmatched. For the CDR3, the DNA is TGTGCCAGCAGCATGGGACTAGCATCCCAAGAGACCCAGTACTTC. It specifies CASSMGLASQETQYF.

Note on this clonotype: A read error is possible here, since a much larger clone lies one base away. The genes are TRBV20-1 and TRBJ1-1; D gene ambiguous. Germline V gene sequence: CDR1 DFQATT, CDR2 SNEGSKA (reference sequence). V was shortened by 4 bases and J by 2 bases, with 11 bases between the two germline ends. There are 13 residues in the CDR3. For the CDR3, the DNA is TGCAGTGCTAAGCCTACGTCCAACACTGAAGCTTTCTTT. Its protein product is CSAKPTSNTEAFF.

This rearrangement joins TRBV20-1 to TRBJ2-2; 9 bases are shared with TRBD1. Trimming took 2 bases from V and 5 from J; bases not matched to a gene: 9. Germline lookup yields CDR1 DFQATT and CDR2 SNEGSKA (reference sequence). CDR3 length equals 16 residues. CDR3 nucleotide sequence: TGCAGTGCTAGACGGCCGGGACAGGGATGGACCGGGGAGCTGTTTTTT. This sequence encodes CSARRPGQGWTGELFF.

This clonotype showed up many times. The rearrangement uses TRBV6-1 and TRBJ2-7; 7 nucleotides match TRBD1. J was trimmed by 0 bases and V by 6 bases; bases with no gene match: 8. The CDR3 extends over 15 amino acids. Germline lookup yields CDR1 MNHNS and CDR2 SASEGT. The DNA for the CDR3 is TGTGCCAGCAGGAAGACAGGGCATAGCTCCTACGAGCAGTACTTC. Protein: CASRKTGHSSYEQYF.

This sequence joins TRBV19 and TRBJ1-4, with 7 bases lining up with TRBD1. In germline, CDR1 is LNHDA, CDR2 SQIVND (reference sequence). Trimming at V came to 7 bases and at J to 8 bases, leaving 13 bases not matched to a gene. The length of the CDR3 is 15 residues. In nucleotides, the CDR3 is TGTGCCAGTACCACCCCGTGGACAGGCCCAGAAAAACTGTTTTTT. This gives the protein CASTTPWTGPEKLFF.